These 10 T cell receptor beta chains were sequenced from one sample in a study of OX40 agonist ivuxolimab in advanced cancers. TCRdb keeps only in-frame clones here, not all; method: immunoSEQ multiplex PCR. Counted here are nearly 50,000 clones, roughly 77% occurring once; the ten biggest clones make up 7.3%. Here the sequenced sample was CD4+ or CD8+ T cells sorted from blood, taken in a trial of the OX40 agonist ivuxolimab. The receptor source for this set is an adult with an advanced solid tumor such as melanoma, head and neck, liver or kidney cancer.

The CDR3 protein is CASSIGHTGNYEQYF. In DNA form, the CDR3 reads TGTGCCAGTAGTATAGGCCATACAGGAAACTACGAGCAGTACTTC. The rearrangement joins TRBV19 to TRBJ2-7; a possible D gene is TRBD1 (5 bases). V lost 1 base, J lost 3 bases, and 13 bases lay in between. The CDR3 is made up of 15 amino acids. Germline CDR1 is LNHDA and CDR2 is SQIVND (reference sequence). Full variable domain (missing parts from reference TRBV19 and TRBJ2-7): DGGITQSPKYLFRKEGQNVTLSCEQNLNHDAMYWYRQDPGQGLRLIYYSQIVNDFQKGDIAEGYSVSREKKESFPLTVTSAQKNPTAFYLCASSIGHTGNYEQYFGPGTRLTVT.

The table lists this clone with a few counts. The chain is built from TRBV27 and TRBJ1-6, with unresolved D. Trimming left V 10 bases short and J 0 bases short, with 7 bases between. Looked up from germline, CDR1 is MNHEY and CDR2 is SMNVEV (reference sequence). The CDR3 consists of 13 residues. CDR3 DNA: TGTGCCACCAAGAGCTCCTATAATTCACCCCTCCACTTT. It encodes CATKSSYNSPLHF.

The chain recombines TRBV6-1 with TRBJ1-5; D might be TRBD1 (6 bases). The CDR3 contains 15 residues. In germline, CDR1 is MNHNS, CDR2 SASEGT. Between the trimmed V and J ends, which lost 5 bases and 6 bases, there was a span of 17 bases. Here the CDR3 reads CASSLGRGVGQPQHF. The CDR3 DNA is TGTGCCAGCAGTTTGGGCAGGGGTGTGGGTCAGCCCCAGCATTTT.

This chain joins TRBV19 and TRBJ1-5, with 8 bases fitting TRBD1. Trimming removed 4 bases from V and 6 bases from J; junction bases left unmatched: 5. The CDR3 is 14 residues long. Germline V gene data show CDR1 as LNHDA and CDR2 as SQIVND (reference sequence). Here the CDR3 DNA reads TGTGCCAGTAGTACTCAGGGGGCGACTCAGCCCCAGCATTTT. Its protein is CASSTQGATQPQHF.

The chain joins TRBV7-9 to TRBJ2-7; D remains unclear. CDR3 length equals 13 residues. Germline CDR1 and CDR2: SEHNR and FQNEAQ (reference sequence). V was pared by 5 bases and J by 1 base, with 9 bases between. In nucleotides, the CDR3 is TGTGCCAGCAGCAACGGCCGTTCCTACGAGCAGTACTTC. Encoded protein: CASSNGRSYEQYF.

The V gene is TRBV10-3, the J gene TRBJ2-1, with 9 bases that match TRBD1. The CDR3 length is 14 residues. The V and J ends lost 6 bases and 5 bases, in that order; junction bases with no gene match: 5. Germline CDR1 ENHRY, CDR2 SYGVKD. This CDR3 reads CAIRMTGGDNEQFF. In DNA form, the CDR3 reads TGTGCCATCAGAATGACAGGGGGGGACAATGAGCAGTTCTTC.

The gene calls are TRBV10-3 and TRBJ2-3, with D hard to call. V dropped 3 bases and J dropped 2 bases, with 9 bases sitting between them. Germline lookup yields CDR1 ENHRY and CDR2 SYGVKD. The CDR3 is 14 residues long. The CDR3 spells CAISDRIDTDTQYF. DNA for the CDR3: TGTGCCATCAGTGATCGGATAGACACAGATACGCAGTATTTT.

CDR3 protein: CSVETDIDSGANVLTF. For the CDR3, the DNA is TGCAGCGTTGAGACAGATATTGACTCTGGGGCCAACGTCCTGACTTTC. The gene calls are TRBV29-1 and TRBJ2-6; a possible D gene is TRBD1 (5 bases). V shed 3 bases and J shed 0 bases, with 12 bases lying between them. Germline CDR1 is SQVTM and CDR2 is ANQGSEA. CDR3 length: 16 amino acids.

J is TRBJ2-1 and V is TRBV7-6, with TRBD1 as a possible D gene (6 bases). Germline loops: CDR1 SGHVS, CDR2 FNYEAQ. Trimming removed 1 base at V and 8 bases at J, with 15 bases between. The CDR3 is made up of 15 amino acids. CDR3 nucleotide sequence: TGTGCCAGCAGCTTAGGGGGGCCGTTAGTGGATGAGCAGTTCTTC. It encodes CASSLGGPLVDEQFF.

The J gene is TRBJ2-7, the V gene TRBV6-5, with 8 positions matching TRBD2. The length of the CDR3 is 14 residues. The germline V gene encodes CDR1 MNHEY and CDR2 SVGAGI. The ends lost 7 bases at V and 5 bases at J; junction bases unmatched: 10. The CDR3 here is CASTPGLGSHEQYF. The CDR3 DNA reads TGTGCCAGCACCCCGGGACTAGGATCCCACGAGCAGTACTTC.